A single sample is the source of the 19 T cell receptor beta chains below, sequenced in a study of identical twins. TCRdb itself ran the 5' RACE reads through MiXCR, one entry per CDR3 protein. The table lists roughly 570,000 distinct CDR3 sequences, over 8.5% of them singletons, with roughly 3% in the top ten. The data were also submitted as part of a second study, on yellow fever vaccine responses in identical twins.

The source material was PBMCs. The source of these receptors is a woman in her late teens or twenties in good health.

The J gene is TRBJ2-1, the V gene TRBV7-9; a possible D gene is TRBD1 (5 bases). Trimming left V 5 bases short and J 5 bases short, with 13 bases between. The germline V gene encodes CDR1 SEHNR and CDR2 FQNEAQ (reference sequence). The CDR3 consists of 14 residues. Written as DNA, the CDR3 is TGTGCCAGCAGCCTCAGGGCAGCCGACAATGAGCAGTTCTTC. It translates to CASSLRAADNEQFF.

This clonotype was recorded at least ten times. The chain uses TRBV5-1 and TRBJ2-3; 11 bases map to TRBD2. The V segment lost 3 bases and the J segment 4 bases; nucleotides outside the gene matches: 1. The CDR3 extends over 14 amino acids. In germline, CDR1 is SGHRS, CDR2 YFSETQ. The CDR3: CASSSGLAADTQYF. DNA of the CDR3: TGCGCCAGCAGCTCGGGACTAGCGGCAGATACGCAGTATTTT. The full variable domain, completed using reference TRBV5-1 and TRBJ2-3, is KAGVTQTPRYLIKTRGQQVTLSCSPISGHRSVSWYQQTPGQGLQFLFEYFSETQRNKGNFPGRFSGRQFSNSRSEMNVSTLELGDSALYLCASSSGLAADTQYFGPGTRLTVL.

This chain links TRBV18 with TRBJ2-1, with 7 bases lining up with TRBD2. J lost 2 bases, V lost 1 base, and 5 bases had no gene match. The CDR3 is 16 amino acids. Germline V gene sequence: CDR1 KGHSH, CDR2 LQKENI. The CDR3 region is CASSPLPSGTYNEQFF. The CDR3 nucleotides read TGTGCCAGCTCACCACTCCCTAGCGGAACCTACAATGAGCAGTTCTTC.

This clonotype was picked up a small number of times. The conserved phenylalanine or tryptophan normally closing the CDR3 is absent here, so this likely arose from a read error. The DNA is left out, because the CDR3 cannot be placed on it with certainty; the CDR3 is given as TCRdb lists it. This rearrangement joins TRBV10-1 to TRBJ2-1; the D call TRBD1 from the table was never checked on the DNA. CDR1 WNHNN and CDR2 SYGVQD come from the germline V gene (reference sequence). The CDR3 is made up of 9 amino acids, end residues included. The CDR3 protein is CASSRGVGV.

V usage is TRBV12-3 or TRBV12-4 and J usage is TRBJ2-5; D possibly corresponds to TRBD1 (5 bases). V gave up 6 bases and J gave up 5 bases, with 13 bases separating them. The CDR3 is made up of 13 amino acids. CDR3 nucleotides: TGTGCCAGCAGGGTTTGGGGCAAGGAGACCCAGTACTTC. It is translated as CASRVWGKETQYF.

V and J are TRBV5-6 and TRBJ2-1; 10 bases map to TRBD2. This CDR3 comprises 18 residues. Germline CDR1 reads SGHDT; CDR2 reads YYEEEE. V was clipped by 1 base and J by 2 bases; unmatched bases: 9. As DNA, the CDR3 is TGTGCCAGCAGCTTGCCGGTTAGCGGGGGGCGCACCTACAATGAGCAGTTCTTC. It codes for CASSLPVSGGRTYNEQFF.

Points on this clonotype: A junction end diverges from the germline sequence, so it may reflect a read error. The rearrangement links TRBV9 to TRBJ2-1; D is uncertain. Germline loops: CDR1 SGDLS, CDR2 YYNGEE. The CDR3 length is 17 residues. The CDR3 reads CAGSPRLRISSYNEQFF. CDR3 in DNA: TGTGCCGGCAGCCCCCGTCTCAGGATTTCCTCCTACAATGAGCAGTTCTTC.

This rearrangement joins TRBV27 to TRBJ2-3; possible D gene TRBD2, 5 bases. Germline-derived CDR1 and CDR2 are MNHEY and SMNVEV (reference sequence). The CDR3 length is 17 residues. Trimming shortened V by 6 bases and J by 0 bases, and 19 bases separated the two germline ends. This CDR3 reads CASSPPEGRASTDTQYF. For the CDR3, the DNA is TGTGCCAGCAGCCCTCCCGAGGGAAGGGCTAGCACAGATACGCAGTATTTT.

This clonotype was seen more than once but under ten times. The chain carries TRBV19 and TRBJ2-1; 10 positions agree with TRBD1. J lost 9 bases, V lost 4 bases, and 9 bases had no gene match. The germline gives CDR1 LNHDA, CDR2 SQIVND (reference sequence). The CDR3 has 15 residues. CDR3 bases: TGTGCCAGTAGTAGCCGGGACAGGGGCGCTGGTGAGCAGTTCTTC. Translation gives CASSSRDRGAGEQFF.

The chain has TRBV6-1 and TRBJ1-3; no clear D. The CDR3 runs to 14 residues. Germline V CDR1 and CDR2: MNHNS, SASEGT. V was clipped by 6 bases and J by 4 bases, with 13 bases between them. CDR3 amino acids: CASRSGPGGNTIYF. Written as DNA, the CDR3 is TGTGCCAGCAGGAGCGGTCCTGGGGGAAACACCATATATTTT.

This clonotype was counted ten times or more. V and J are TRBV7-2 and TRBJ2-1, with 7 positions matching TRBD2. Per germline, CDR1 SGHTA and CDR2 FQGNSA. V shed 1 base and J 4 bases; nucleotides not matched to a gene: 13. The CDR3 extends over 18 amino acids. This CDR3 is CASSLGPRGGRGYNEQFF. CDR3 in DNA: TGTGCCAGCAGCTTAGGGCCGAGAGGCGGGAGAGGGTACAATGAGCAGTTCTTC.

The gene calls are TRBV6-4 and TRBJ2-2; tentatively, D is TRBD1 or TRBD2 (5 bases each). The germline V and J ends were trimmed by 5 bases and 5 bases, with 15 bases remaining between them. Germline values: CDR1 MRHNA, CDR2 SNTAGT. The CDR3 runs 15 residues. CDR3 bases: TGTGCCAGCAGTCCAGGGCCCCCGGGGACCGGGGAGCTGTTTTTT. Its translation: CASSPGPPGTGELFF.

J is TRBJ2-1 and V is TRBV12-3 or TRBV12-4, with 11 nucleotides matching TRBD1. The CDR3 is made up of 15 amino acids. V dropped 8 bases and J dropped 8; count of bases not matched to a gene: 11. The CDR3: CASSTSGQGAYEQFF. CDR3 DNA sequence: TGTGCCAGCTCAACCTCCGGACAGGGGGCTTATGAGCAGTTCTTC.

This clonotype was seen a handful of times. CDR3: CASSLRPGLAGAEQYF. The CDR3 region has the DNA TGTGCCAGCAGTTTAAGGCCGGGACTAGCGGGGGCCGAGCAGTACTTC. The V call is TRBV27, the J call TRBJ2-7; 14 bases map to TRBD2. CDR1 is MNHEY, CDR2 SMNVEV, per germline (reference sequence). Trimming cost V 2 bases and J 6 bases; bases outside gene matches: 6. CDR3 length: 16 residues.

The V call is TRBV20-1, the J call TRBJ2-7, with a tentative D call TRBD1 (6 bases). The CDR3 runs 14 residues. CDR1 is DFQATT and CDR2 is SNEGSKA in the germline V gene (reference sequence). The ends were cut back, 5 bases at V and 0 bases at J, with 14 bases in the middle. CDR3: CSAEDRTHSYEQYF. DNA of the CDR3: TGCAGTGCTGAAGACAGGACCCACTCCTACGAGCAGTACTTC.

This clonotype was counted only a few times. V is TRBV12-3 or TRBV12-4 and J is TRBJ1-1; TRBD1 is a possible D gene (5 bases). With 1 base removed from V and 3 bases from J, the gap between germline ends came to 18 bases. The CDR3 is 17 residues long. CDR3 region: CASSLGTWDPAHTEAFF. The CDR3 DNA sequence: TGTGCCAGCAGTTTAGGGACGTGGGACCCTGCACACACTGAAGCTTTCTTT.

This clonotype was detected many times. CDR3 in amino acids: CASSSGTGDGNEQYF. As DNA, the CDR3 is TGCGCCAGCAGTTCCGGGACAGGGGATGGAAACGAGCAGTACTTC. V is TRBV5-1 and J is TRBJ2-7, with 10 bases lining up with TRBD1. This CDR3 comprises 15 residues. Trimming at V came to 5 bases and at J to 5 bases, leaving 10 bases not matched to a gene. Per germline, CDR1 SGHRS and CDR2 YFSETQ.

There are many counts of this clonotype. The chain employs TRBV10-3 and TRBJ2-3; D remains unclear. Trimming stripped 11 bases from V and 2 bases from J, with 14 bases between. The CDR3 contains 13 residues. Germline V gene sequence: CDR1 ENHRY, CDR2 SYGVKD. CDR3 residues: CAAFASNTDTQYF. The DNA for the CDR3 is TGTGCCGCGTTCGCGTCAAACACAGATACGCAGTATTTT.

The CDR3: CASSLEPSGVYEQYF. CDR3 DNA sequence: TGCGCCAGCAGCTTGGAACCTAGCGGGGTCTACGAGCAGTACTTC. The chain employs TRBV5-1 and TRBJ2-7; 9 bases are shared with TRBD2. This CDR3 is built from 15 residues. The J segment lost 3 bases and the V segment lost 0 bases, leaving 4 bases of the junction unmatched. Germline V gene lookup returns CDR1 SGHRS and CDR2 YFSETQ. Together with reference TRBV5-1 and TRBJ2-7, the CDR3 gives the full variable domain: KAGVTQTPRYLIKTRGQQVTLSCSPISGHRSVSWYQQTPGQGLQFLFEYFSETQRNKGNFPGRFSGRQFSNSRSEMNVSTLELGDSALYLCASSLEPSGVYEQYFGPGTRLTVT.